Each of the 26 T cell receptor beta chains below was sequenced from the same sample in a study of shared clonotypes between healthy human individuals. Assay: immunoSEQ multiplex PCR; the TCRdb copy retains only in-frame clones and omits some. The table shows roughly 650,000 clones, with less than 98% occurring only once. The sequencing input was naive CD4+ T cells sorted from blood. Subset here: CD45RA+ positively selected. These receptor sequences come from a woman aged 25 to 45 in good health.

With respect to this clone: The junction differs from germline at one of its ends, possibly a read error. The sample contains more than one DNA sequence encoding this CDR3. The chain combines TRBV30 with TRBJ1-1; D ambiguous. CDR3 size: 13 residues. Germline V gene sequence: CDR1 GTSNPN, CDR2 SVGIG (reference sequence). The DNA for the CDR3 is TGTGCCTGGAGTGAAACATACCTCACTGAAGCCTTCTTT. This translates into CAWSETYLTEAFF.

This chain joins TRBV27 and TRBJ2-5; D may correspond to TRBD1 or TRBD2 (5 bases each). The germline gives CDR1 MNHEY, CDR2 SMNVEV (reference sequence). V gave up 5 bases and J gave up 7 bases, with 17 bases separating them. The CDR3 has 14 residues. The CDR3 nucleotides read TGTGCCAGCAGTGCGACAAGGACACTAGTGACCCAGTACTTC. Protein sequence: CASSATRTLVTQYF.

The V and J genes are TRBV27 and TRBJ2-1; no clear D gene. The CDR3 is 15 residues long. V was clipped by 6 bases and J by 2 bases, with 14 bases between them. Looked up from germline, CDR1 is MNHEY and CDR2 is SMNVEV (reference sequence). The DNA of the CDR3 is TGTGCCAGCAGCTTAAGAGAGGTCCCCTACAATGAGCAGTTCTTC. This sequence encodes CASSLREVPYNEQFF.

The chain uses TRBV28 and TRBJ2-1; 7 bases are shared with TRBD2. Trimming took 5 bases from V and 4 from J; bases not matched to a gene: 8. Germline lookup yields CDR1 MDHEN and CDR2 SYDVKM. The CDR3 runs to 15 residues. The chain's CDR3 is CASSVMGEGYNEQFF. CDR3 nucleotides: TGTGCCAGCAGTGTAATGGGGGAGGGTTACAATGAGCAGTTCTTC.

The sample holds one count of this clone. CDR3 DNA sequence: TGTGCCAGCAGTTTTTGGGACGGCTACACCTTC. Translation: CASSFWDGYTF. V usage is TRBV28 and J usage is TRBJ1-2; TRBD1 is a possible D gene (5 bases). Germline V CDR1 and CDR2: MDHEN, SYDVKM. This CDR3 region has 11 residues. Trimming removed 3 bases at V and 8 bases at J, with 7 bases between.

The chain recombines TRBV12-1 with TRBJ2-5; the tabulated D call, TRBD2, remains unverified against the DNA. TRBV12-1 is a documented pseudogene. The CDR3 spans 9 residues. The CDR3 sequence: CASLETQYF. In DNA, the CDR3 is TGTGCCAGCCTGGAGACCCAGTACTTC.

The chain recombines TRBV19 with TRBJ2-7; either TRBD1 or TRBD2 may supply D (5 bases each). The V end lost 8 bases, the J end lost 0 bases, and 11 bases lay between the germline ends. In germline, CDR1 is LNHDA, CDR2 SQIVND (reference sequence). This CDR3 is built from 13 residues. Written as DNA, the CDR3 is TGTGCCAGTGAGGCGAGGGGCTCCTACGAGCAGTACTTC. Translated, it gives CASEARGSYEQYF.

The V and J genes are TRBV29-1 and TRBJ1-1; 9 bases align to TRBD1. Trimming took 7 bases from V and 4 from J; bases not matched to a gene: 4. The CDR3 consists of 12 residues. Germline CDR1 SQVTM, CDR2 ANQGSEA. The CDR3 nucleotides are TGCAGCGCTCTGACAGGGGGCACTGAAGCTTTCTTT. Its translation: CSALTGGTEAFF.

This chain connects TRBV28 to TRBJ1-1, with no clear D. Germline loops: CDR1 MDHEN, CDR2 SYDVKM. V shed 7 bases and J shed 6 bases, with 9 bases lying between them. The CDR3 runs to 11 residues. This chain's CDR3 is CASKLVAEAFF. CDR3 nucleotides: TGTGCCAGCAAGCTGGTTGCTGAAGCTTTCTTT.

V usage is TRBV15 and J usage is TRBJ2-5; D is ambiguous. Matching the DNA end better, TRBJ2-7 makes the J call doubtful. CDR1 and CDR2 (germline): LNHNV, YYDKDF (reference sequence). This CDR3 comprises 12 residues. CDR3 sequence: CATSRASYEQYF. In DNA form, the CDR3 reads TGTGCCACCAGCAGGGCCTCCTACGAGCAGTACTTC.

V and J are TRBV28 and TRBJ1-4; unclear D gene. The CDR3 runs to 12 residues. V was cut by 11 bases and J by 6 bases, with 13 bases left in between. The germline CDR1 and CDR2 sequences are MDHEN and SYDVKM. As DNA, the CDR3 is TGTGCCGGCGGAAGGAGATATGAAAAACTGTTTTTT. Protein: CAGGRRYEKLFF.

CDR3 region: CSVTRNTEAFF. As DNA, the CDR3 is TGCAGCGTTACACGGAACACTGAAGCTTTCTTT. This chain uses TRBV29-1 with TRBJ1-1; D is unclear. Deletions cut 5 bases from V and 1 base from J, with 5 bases between. From germline, CDR1 is SQVTM and CDR2 ANQGSEA. The CDR3 has 11 amino acids.

V gene TRBV7-9 combines with J gene TRBJ2-6, with no clear D. The V and J ends lost 1 base and 0 bases respectively, with 10 bases between them. The CDR3 has 17 amino acids. CDR1 is SEHNR, CDR2 FQNEAQ, per germline (reference sequence). CDR3 protein: CASSLVGQSSGANVLTF. CDR3 DNA sequence: TGTGCCAGCAGCTTAGTAGGGCAGAGCTCTGGGGCCAACGTCCTGACTTTC. The entire variable domain, with the rest obtained from reference TRBV7-9 and TRBJ2-6, is as follows: DTGVSQNPRHKITKRGQNVTFRCDPISEHNRLYWYRQTLGQGPEFLTYFQNEAQLEKSRLLSDRFSAERPKGSFSTLEIQRTEQGDSAMYLCASSLVGQSSGANVLTFGAGSRLTVL.

The chain links TRBV2 to TRBJ2-2, with 9 positions matching TRBD2. Losses at the gene ends were 8 bases for V and 2 bases for J; bases not matched to a gene: 12. The CDR3 length is 17 residues. Germline CDR1 reads SNHLY; CDR2 reads FYNNEI. The CDR3: CASWSKTGLANTGELFF. In DNA, the CDR3 is TGTGCCAGCTGGTCGAAGACGGGACTAGCAAACACCGGGGAGCTGTTTTTT.

The V and J genes are TRBV7-3 and TRBJ2-1, with D possibly matching TRBD1 (5 bases). Trimming removed 5 bases from V and 5 bases from J, with 10 bases in between. Germline V gene sequence: CDR1 SGHTA, CDR2 FQGTGA. CDR3 length equals 13 residues. The CDR3 sequence is CASSPHRNNEQFF. DNA of the CDR3: TGTGCCAGCAGCCCACACAGGAACAATGAGCAGTTCTTC.

With regard to this clone: Other DNA sequences within the sample encode an identical CDR3. CDR3 nucleotide sequence: TGTGCCAGCAGCCCCCGCCAGGGCGCGAACACCGGGGAGCTGTTTTTT. As protein: CASSPRQGANTGELFF. J is TRBJ2-2 and V is TRBV7-6; tentative D call: TRBD1 (5 bases). CDR1 SGHVS and CDR2 FNYEAQ come from the germline V gene. V was trimmed by 5 bases and J by 0 bases, leaving 13 bases between them. The CDR3 contains 16 residues.

This clone was detected only once. This chain connects TRBV9 to TRBJ2-1; a possible D gene is TRBD2 (6 bases). The V gene lost 4 bases and the J gene lost 4 bases, with 27 bases spanning the gap. The CDR3 loop spans 19 amino acids. CDR1 and CDR2 (germline): SGDLS, YYNGEE. This CDR3 reads CASSRTTISWAGLYNEQFF. DNA for the CDR3: TGTGCCAGCAGCCGCACGACGATCTCATGGGCGGGGCTATACAATGAGCAGTTCTTC.

The chain carries TRBV6-6 and TRBJ1-1; D might be TRBD1 (5 bases). The CDR3 runs to 13 residues. Germline CDR1 reads MNHNY; CDR2 reads SVGAGI (reference sequence). Trimming cost V 6 bases and J 2 bases, with 10 bases left between them. The DNA of the CDR3 is TGTGCCAGCAGCGTACAGGTAAACACTGAAGCTTTCTTT. As protein: CASSVQVNTEAFF.

CDR3 loop: CASSFAMLNTEAFF. The CDR3 nucleotides are TGTGCCAGCAGCTTCGCGATGCTGAACACTGAAGCTTTCTTT. The chain joins TRBV7-9 to TRBJ1-1; D not certain. The CDR3 is made up of 14 amino acids. V was pared by 3 bases and J by 0 bases, with 8 bases between. Germline V gives CDR1 SEHNR, CDR2 FQNEAQ (reference sequence).

The gene calls are TRBV15 and TRBJ1-6; TRBD1 might be the D (5 bases). The CDR3 sequence is 15 residues long. CDR1 is LNHNV and CDR2 is YYDKDF in the germline V gene (reference sequence). V dropped 4 bases and J dropped 9 bases, with 16 bases sitting between them. CDR3 in amino acids: CATSMVGEVGSPLHF. For the CDR3, the DNA is TGTGCCACCAGCATGGTAGGGGAGGTTGGTTCACCCCTCCACTTT.

As regards this clone: Other DNA sequences in the sample encode the same CDR3. This rearrangement joins TRBV5-1 to TRBJ2-7, with D hard to call. Trimming removed 5 bases at V and 3 bases at J, with 6 bases between. The length of the CDR3 is 11 residues. CDR1 and CDR2 (germline): SGHRS, YFSETQ. The CDR3 sequence: CASRESYEQYF. For the CDR3, the DNA is TGCGCCAGCAGGGAGAGCTACGAGCAGTACTTC.

This rearrangement joins TRBV7-9 to TRBJ1-2; a weak D match, TRBD1 (5 bases). CDR1 SEHNR and CDR2 FQNEAQ come from the germline V gene (reference sequence). This CDR3 comprises 13 residues. Trimming removed 5 bases at V and 5 bases at J, with 12 bases between. CDR3 region: CASSTGPGYGYTF. The DNA of the CDR3 is TGTGCCAGCAGCACGGGGCCAGGGTATGGCTACACCTTC. Full variable domain (rest looked up from reference TRBV7-9 and TRBJ1-2): DTGVSQNPRHKITKRGQNVTFRCDPISEHNRLYWYRQTLGQGPEFLTYFQNEAQLEKSRLLSDRFSAERPKGSFSTLEIQRTEQGDSAMYLCASSTGPGYGYTFGSGTRLTVV.

The V and J genes are TRBV2 and TRBJ1-2, with D hard to call. This CDR3 region has 14 residues. V was pared by 2 bases and J by 0 bases, with 7 bases between. CDR1 SNHLY and CDR2 FYNNEI come from the germline V gene. The CDR3 nucleotides read TGTGCCAGCAGTGAAATAACATCTAACTATGGCTACACCTTC. It is translated as CASSEITSNYGYTF.

The CDR3 coding sequence is TGCGCCAGCAGCCACTTAAAAATCCGGGACAGGGGGCACGAGCAGTACTTC. It yields the protein CASSHLKIRDRGHEQYF. V gene TRBV4-1 combines with J gene TRBJ2-7; 12 bases match TRBD1. The J segment lost 5 bases and the V segment lost 3 bases, leaving 11 bases of the junction unmatched. CDR3 length equals 17 residues. The germline V gene has CDR1 MGHRA and CDR2 YSYEKL.

This chain links TRBV28 with TRBJ2-7; a possible D gene is TRBD2 (6 bases). The CDR3 is 15 amino acids. CDR1 and CDR2 from the germline V gene are MDHEN and SYDVKM. Trimming removed 6 bases at V and 5 bases at J, with 20 bases between. The DNA of the CDR3 is TGTGCCAGCAGGGGGGGTGGGAATAGGTTGAACGAGCAGTACTTC. This translates into CASRGGGNRLNEQYF.

The rearrangement uses TRBV15 and TRBJ2-1; D is undetermined. Germline V CDR1 and CDR2: LNHNV, YYDKDF (reference sequence). V was shortened by 0 bases and J by 5 bases, with 11 bases between the two germline ends. The CDR3 runs 15 residues. The CDR3, as DNA: TGTGCCACCAGCAGAGAAGACCTAATGAACAATGAGCAGTTCTTC. Its translation is CATSREDLMNNEQFF.